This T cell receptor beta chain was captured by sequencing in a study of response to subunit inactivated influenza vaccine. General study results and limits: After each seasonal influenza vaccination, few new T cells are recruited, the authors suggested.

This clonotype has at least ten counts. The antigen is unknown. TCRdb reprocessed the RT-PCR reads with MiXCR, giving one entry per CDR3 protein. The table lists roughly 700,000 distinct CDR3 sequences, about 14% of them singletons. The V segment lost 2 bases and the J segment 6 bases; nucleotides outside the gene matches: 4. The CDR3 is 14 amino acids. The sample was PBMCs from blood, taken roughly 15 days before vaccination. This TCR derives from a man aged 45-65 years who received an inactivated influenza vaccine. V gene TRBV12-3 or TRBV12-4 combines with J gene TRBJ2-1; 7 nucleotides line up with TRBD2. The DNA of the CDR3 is TGTGCCAGCAGTTTATGGACTAGGCCCAATGAGCAGTTCTTC. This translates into CASSLWTRPNEQFF.